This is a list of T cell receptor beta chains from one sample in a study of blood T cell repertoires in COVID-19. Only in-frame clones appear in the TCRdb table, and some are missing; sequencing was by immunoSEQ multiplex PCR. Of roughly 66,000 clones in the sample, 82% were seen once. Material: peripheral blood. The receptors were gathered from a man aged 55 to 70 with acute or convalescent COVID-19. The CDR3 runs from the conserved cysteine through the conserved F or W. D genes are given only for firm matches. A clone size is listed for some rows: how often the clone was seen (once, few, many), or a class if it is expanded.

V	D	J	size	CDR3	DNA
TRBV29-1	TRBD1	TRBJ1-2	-	CSVSTWGGQANNYGYTF	TGCAGCGTTTCAACTTGGGGTGGACAGGCTAATAACTATGGCTACACCTTC
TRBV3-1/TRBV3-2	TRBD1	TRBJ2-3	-	CASSQDRDRGTDTQYF	TGTGCCAGCAGCCAAGACCGGGACAGGGGCACAGATACGCAGTATTTT
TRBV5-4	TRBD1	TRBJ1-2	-	CASSWGRGHGGYTF	TGTGCCAGCAGCTGGGGCAGGGGGCATGGAGGCTACACCTTC
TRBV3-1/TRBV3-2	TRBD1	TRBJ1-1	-	CASSLTGGRGGAFF	TGTGCCAGCAGCCTGACAGGGGGCCGCGGCGGAGCTTTCTTT
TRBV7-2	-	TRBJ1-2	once	CASSIDRLGVLSGYTF	TGTGCCAGCAGCATAGACAGGTTAGGAGTTTTGTCCGGCTACACCTTC
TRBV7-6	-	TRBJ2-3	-	CASSFPPPGGDTQYF	TGTGCCAGCAGCTTCCCTCCCCCCGGAGGAGATACGCAGTATTTT
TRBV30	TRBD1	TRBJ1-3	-	CAWSVRGGQGANTIYF	TGTGCCTGGAGTGTACGCGGCGGTCAGGGGGCAAACACCATATATTTT
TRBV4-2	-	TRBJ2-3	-	CASSLEDSQSTDTQYF	TGTGCCAGCAGCCTCGAAGACAGCCAAAGCACAGATACGCAGTATTTT
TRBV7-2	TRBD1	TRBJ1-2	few	CASRLDRGLAYGYTF	TGTGCCAGCAGGTTAGACAGGGGGCTCGCCTATGGCTACACCTTC
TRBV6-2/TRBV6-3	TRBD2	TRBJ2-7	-	CASSPERRTSGDF	TGTGCCAGCAGCCCCGAAAGGAGGACTAGCGGGGACTTC
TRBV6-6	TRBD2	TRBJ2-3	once	CASRGLGAGTDTQYF	TGTGCCAGCAGAGGACTAGGGGCGGGCACAGATACGCAGTATTTT
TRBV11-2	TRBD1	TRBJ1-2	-	CASSLSRTGGTTGYTF	TGTGCCAGCAGCTTAAGTCGGACAGGGGGCACGACCGGCTACACCTTC
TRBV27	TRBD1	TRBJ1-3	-	CASSASGTAGNTIYF	TGTGCCAGCAGTGCCTCCGGGACAGCTGGAAACACCATATATTTT
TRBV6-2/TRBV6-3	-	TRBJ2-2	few	CASSVSYNTGELFF	TGTGCCAGCAGCGTGAGCTACAACACCGGGGAGCTGTTTTTT
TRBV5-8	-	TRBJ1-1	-	CASRPGLLLNTEAFF	TGTGCCAGCAGGCCGGGGTTACTGCTGAACACTGAAGCTTTCTTT
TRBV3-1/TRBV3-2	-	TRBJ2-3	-	CASSQDAPGTQYF	TGTGCCAGCAGCCAAGATGCCCCGGGTACGCAGTATTTT
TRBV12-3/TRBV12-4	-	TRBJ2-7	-	CASSFTGGEQYF	TGTGCCAGCAGTTTCACCGGAGGGGAGCAGTACTTC
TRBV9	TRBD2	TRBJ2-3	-	CASSVGASGADTQYF	TGTGCCAGCAGCGTAGGGGCTAGCGGGGCAGATACGCAGTATTTT
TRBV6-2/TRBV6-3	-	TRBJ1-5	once	CASSRRQNLSNQPQHF	TGTGCCAGCAGCCGCCGACAGAACCTAAGCAATCAGCCCCAGCATTTT
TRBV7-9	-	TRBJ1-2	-	CASSSGREGYGYTF	TGTGCCAGCAGCTCCGGTCGGGAGGGGTATGGCTACACCTTC
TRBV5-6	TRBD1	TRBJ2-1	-	CASRDRGNEQFF	TGTGCCAGCAGGGACAGGGGAAATGAGCAGTTCTTC
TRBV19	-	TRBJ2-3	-	CASSSWGGTDTQYF	TGTGCCAGTAGTTCCTGGGGAGGCACAGATACGCAGTATTTT
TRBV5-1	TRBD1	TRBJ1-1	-	CASSFGTGLEAFF	TGCGCCAGCAGCTTCGGGACAGGCCTTGAAGCTTTCTTT
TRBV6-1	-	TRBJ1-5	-	CASSKAGLGTNQPQHF	TGTGCCAGCAGTAAAGCGGGTTTGGGGACAAATCAGCCCCAGCATTTT
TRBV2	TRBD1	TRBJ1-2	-	CASSGGGGQGKYGYTF	TGTGCCAGCAGTGGGGGTGGGGGACAGGGGAAGTATGGCTACACCTTC
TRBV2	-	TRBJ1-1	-	CASSAMNTEAFF	TGTGCCAGCAGTGCTATGAACACTGAAGCTTTCTTT
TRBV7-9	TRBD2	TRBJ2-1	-	CASSLGSGVDNEQFF	TGTGCCAGCAGCTTAGGCAGCGGGGTCGATAATGAGCAGTTCTTC
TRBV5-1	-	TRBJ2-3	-	CASSLGQRTDTQYF	TGCGCCAGCAGCCTGGGACAACGCACAGATACGCAGTATTTT
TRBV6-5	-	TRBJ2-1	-	CASMIRTPGRNEQFF	TGTGCCAGCATGATTCGGACACCTGGGAGGAATGAGCAGTTCTTC
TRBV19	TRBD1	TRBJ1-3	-	CASSNPGQGASGNTIYF	TGTGCCAGTAGTAACCCGGGACAGGGGGCCTCTGGAAACACCATATATTTT
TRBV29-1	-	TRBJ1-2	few	CSGVDSIYGYTF	TGCAGCGGCGTGGACAGTATCTATGGCTACACCTTC
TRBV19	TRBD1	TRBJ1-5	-	CASRINRGSNQPQHF	TGTGCCAGTAGGATCAACAGGGGTAGCAATCAGCCCCAGCATTTT
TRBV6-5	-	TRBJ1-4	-	CASKGQDNEKLFF	TGTGCCAGCAAGGGGCAGGATAATGAAAAACTGTTTTTT
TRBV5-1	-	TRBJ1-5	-	CASSVGHPGEPQHF	TGCGCCAGCAGCGTGGGACATCCAGGGGAGCCCCAGCATTTT
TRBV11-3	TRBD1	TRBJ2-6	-	CASSSGQGEPISGANVLTF	TGTGCCAGCAGCTCCGGACAGGGAGAGCCAATATCTGGGGCCAACGTCCTGACTTTC
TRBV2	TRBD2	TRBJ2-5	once	CASSGLGWSGGKETQYF	TGTGCCAGCAGCGGCCTGGGATGGAGCGGGGGGAAAGAGACCCAGTACTTC
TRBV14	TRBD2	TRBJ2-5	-	CASSPRRGGPRETQYF	TGTGCCAGCAGCCCAAGACGCGGGGGGCCTAGGGAGACCCAGTACTTC
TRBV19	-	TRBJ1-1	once	CASRVRTAVEAFF	TGTGCCAGTAGGGTAAGGACAGCCGTTGAAGCTTTCTTT
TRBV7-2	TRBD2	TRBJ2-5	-	CASSLASGGAQYF	TGTGCCAGCAGCTTAGCTAGCGGGGGGGCCCAGTACTTC
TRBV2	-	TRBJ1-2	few	CASRRQDYGYTF	TGTGCCAGCAGGAGACAGGACTATGGCTACACCTTC
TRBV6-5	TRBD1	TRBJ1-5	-	CASSKQGAGRQPQHF	TGTGCCAGCAGCAAACAGGGGGCTGGTAGACAGCCCCAGCATTTT
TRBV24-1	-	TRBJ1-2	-	CATSERATINYGYTF	TGTGCCACCAGTGAGCGCGCGACAATTAACTATGGCTACACCTTC
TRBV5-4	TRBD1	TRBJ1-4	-	CASSPDPGTGNEKLFF	TGTGCCAGCAGCCCGGACCCCGGGACAGGAAATGAAAAACTGTTTTTT
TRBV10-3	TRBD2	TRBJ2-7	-	CAISGTSGAYEQYF	TGTGCCATCAGTGGGACTAGCGGGGCCTACGAGCAGTACTTC
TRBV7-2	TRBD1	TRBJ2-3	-	CASSSTGGSDTDTQYF	TGTGCCAGCAGCTCCACAGGGGGGTCGGACACAGATACGCAGTATTTT
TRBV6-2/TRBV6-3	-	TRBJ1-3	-	CASSMAGSSGNTIYF	TGTGCCAGCAGCATGGCAGGGTCCTCTGGAAACACCATATATTTT
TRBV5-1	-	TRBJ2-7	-	CASSLDEGGREQYF	TGCGCCAGCAGCTTGGATGAAGGGGGAAGAGAGCAGTACTTC